This T cell receptor (beta chain) is from a study of blood T cell repertoires in COVID-19. In the source study's methods: Amplification from reference gene primers served as the basis for estimated nucleated cell counts. TCRdb's table, derived via immunoSEQ multiplex PCR, lists solely in-frame clones and lacks some. The V and J calls and the clone size are those of that table, but D and trimming were determined from the DNA. The sample has under 300,000 clones; less than 90% are singletons. While infection was still active, Seattle patients were enrolled and then followed longitudinally. The CDR3 is made up of 15 amino acids. CDR1 is SGHRS and CDR2 is YFSETQ in the germline V gene. The ends lost 0 bases at V and 4 bases at J; junction bases unmatched: 1.

Sequencing used peripheral blood. The V gene is TRBV5-1, the J gene TRBJ2-3, with TRBD2 identical over 11 bases. This receptor was obtained from a woman between 70 and 85 years old with COVID-19, enrolled during active disease. The CDR3: CASSLGGLAADTQYF. CDR3 nucleotide sequence: TGCGCCAGCAGCTTGGGGGGACTAGCGGCAGATACGCAGTATTTT.